This T cell receptor beta chain comes out of a study of radiotherapy plus CTLA-4 blockade in lung cancer. Measured with immunoSEQ multiplex PCR; TCRdb has only the in-frame clones, and not every one. This table has some 110,000 clones, 75% to 90% appearing once. CDR1 and CDR2 from the germline V gene are SNHLY and FYNNEI. The CDR3 is 16 residues long. V was cut by 3 bases and J by 0 bases, with 11 bases left in between. This clonotype originated in a human donor with non-small cell lung cancer that progressed on radiotherapy plus ipilimumab. The rearrangement uses TRBV2 and TRBJ2-2; D gene uncertain. Sequenced here: peripheral blood, sampled from a patient treated with radiotherapy plus ipilimumab. CDR3 coding DNA: TGTGCCAGCAGTGATCGAAACGGGCCGAACACCGGGGAGCTGTTTTTT. It yields the protein CASSDRNGPNTGELFF.